This paragraph reports one TCR beta chain. Its antigen is unidentified. The CDR3 extends 3 residues past the end of the read, so its final part is completed from the germline J gene. The data belong to a study of T cells in women clearing cervical HPV infection. Profiling relied on immunoSEQ multiplex PCR, and the TCRdb table lists in-frame clones only, not all of them. The sample features about 48,000 clones, with around 1.6% in its top ten. Per the germline V gene, CDR1 is SGHRS and CDR2 is YFSETQ. The CDR3 has 15 residues. V dropped 4 bases and J dropped 2; count of bases not matched to a gene: 6. Cervical HPV DNA detected by MY09/MY11 PCR, typed by dot-blot. Study observations and caveats: It is unknown whether associations predate infection; no effector/memory or HPV-specific sorting.

The V gene is TRBV5-1, the J gene TRBJ2-3; 8 nucleotides agree with TRBD1. Sequenced: blood buffy coat. The clonotype originates from a woman between 18 and 70 years old with a cervical HPV16 infection that either progressed to CIN3+ or cleared (not recorded which). The CDR3 region is CASSPPGGYTDTQYF. Partial CDR3 DNA: TGCGCCAGCAGCCCCCCAGGGGGCTACACAGATACG.